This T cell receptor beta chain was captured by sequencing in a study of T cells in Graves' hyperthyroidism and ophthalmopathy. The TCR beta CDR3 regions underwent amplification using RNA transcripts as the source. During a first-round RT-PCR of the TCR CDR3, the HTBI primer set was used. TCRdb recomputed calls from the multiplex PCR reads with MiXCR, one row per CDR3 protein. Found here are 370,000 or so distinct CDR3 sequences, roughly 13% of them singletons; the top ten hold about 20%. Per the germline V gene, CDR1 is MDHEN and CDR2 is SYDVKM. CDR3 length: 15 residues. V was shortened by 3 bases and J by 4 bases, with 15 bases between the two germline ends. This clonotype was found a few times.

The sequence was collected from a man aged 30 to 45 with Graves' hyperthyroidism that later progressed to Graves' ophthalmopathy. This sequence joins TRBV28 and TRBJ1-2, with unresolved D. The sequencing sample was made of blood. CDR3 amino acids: CASSFQEARSYGYTF. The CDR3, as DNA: TGTGCCAGCAGTTTTCAGGAGGCACGAAGCTATGGCTACACCTTC.